Following are 19 T cell receptor beta chains from one sample sequenced in a study of blood T cell repertoires in COVID-19. TCRdb's copy holds only in-frame clones and misses some; the assay was immunoSEQ multiplex PCR. The sample records 150,000 to 200,000 clones, around 90% being singletons. The sequenced material came from peripheral blood. The source of these receptors is a man aged 60 to 75 with acute or convalescent COVID-19.

V usage is TRBV5-4 and J usage is TRBJ2-3, with D perhaps matching TRBD1 (5 bases). Trimming took 0 bases from V and 1 from J, leaving 9 bases between them. CDR1 and CDR2 (germline): SGHNT, YYREEE (reference sequence). The CDR3 is made up of 15 amino acids. CDR3 in amino acids: CASSLGGVGTDTQYF. Written as DNA, the CDR3 is TGTGCCAGCAGCTTGGGGGGCGTGGGCACAGATACGCAGTATTTT.

The chain carries TRBV13 and TRBJ2-3; 8 bases map to TRBD1. Trimming removed 5 bases from V and 6 bases from J; junction bases left unmatched: 16. There are 17 residues in the CDR3. CDR1 is PRHDT and CDR2 is FYEKMQ in the germline V gene (reference sequence). The CDR3 spells CASSPDVLGQGRDTQYF. Written as DNA, the CDR3 is TGTGCCAGCAGCCCGGACGTTTTAGGACAGGGTAGGGATACGCAGTATTTT.

The gene calls are TRBV30 and TRBJ1-2; 7 bases map to TRBD1. Germline CDR1 GTSNPN, CDR2 SVGIG (reference sequence). V dropped 6 bases and J dropped 0; count of bases not matched to a gene: 7. The CDR3 has 14 amino acids. The CDR3: CACRNRGTNYGYTF. In DNA, the CDR3 is TGTGCCTGTCGAAACAGGGGAACTAACTATGGCTACACCTTC.

The chain employs TRBV10-3 and TRBJ2-1; 10 positions agree with TRBD2. Germline values: CDR1 ENHRY, CDR2 SYGVKD. The V gene end was trimmed by 4 bases and the J gene end by 5 bases; junction bases not matched to a gene: 8. The CDR3 extends over 16 amino acids. CDR3 region: CAISATSGAINNEQFF. The CDR3 nucleotides are TGTGCCATCAGTGCAACTAGCGGGGCAATAAACAATGAGCAGTTCTTC.

V usage is TRBV27 and J usage is TRBJ1-2, with 8 bases identical to TRBD1. With V trimmed by 4 bases and J by 3 bases, 7 bases remained unmatched. Per the germline V gene, CDR1 is MNHEY and CDR2 is SMNVEV (reference sequence). This CDR3 comprises 15 residues. CDR3 region: CASSSTGAGHYGYTF. For the CDR3, the DNA is TGTGCCAGCAGTTCGACAGGGGCGGGACACTATGGCTACACCTTC.

V gene TRBV7-9 combines with J gene TRBJ1-2; 9 bases match TRBD1. V trimming: 8 bases; J trimming: 2 bases; junction bases outside the gene matches: 18. Germline V lookup: CDR1 SEHNR, CDR2 FQNEAQ (reference sequence). This CDR3 contains 18 residues. The DNA of the CDR3 is TGTGCCAGCCGAATTCTTATCGTTGGAGGACAGGGGAACTATGGCTACACCTTC. This translates into CASRILIVGGQGNYGYTF.

The gene calls are TRBV12-5 and TRBJ1-4, with TRBD1 as a possible D gene (5 bases). Germline CDR1 reads LGHNT; CDR2 reads FRNRAP. Trimming removed 4 bases at V and 0 bases at J, with 12 bases between. The CDR3 spans 16 residues. The CDR3 here is CASGWLTATTNEKLFF. In DNA, the CDR3 is TGTGCTAGTGGTTGGCTGACAGCTACAACTAATGAAAAACTGTTTTTT. Full variable domain (missing parts from reference TRBV12-5 and TRBJ1-4): DARVTQTPRHKVTEMGQEVTMRCQPILGHNTVFWYRQTMMQGLELLAYFRNRAPLDDSGMPKDRFSAEMPDATLATLKIQPSEPRDSAVYFCASGWLTATTNEKLFFGSGTQLSVL.

The rearrangement joins TRBV4-1 to TRBJ1-6; no firm D call. Germline V gene data show CDR1 as MGHRA and CDR2 as YSYEKL. This CDR3 comprises 16 residues. The germline V and J ends were trimmed by 3 bases and 5 bases, with 14 bases remaining between them. CDR3 residues: CASSHTGDQNNSPLHF. CDR3 nucleotides: TGCGCCAGCAGCCATACCGGGGATCAAAATAATTCACCCCTCCACTTT.

The DNA of the CDR3 is TGTGCCAGCAGCCTATCGGACAGGGCGGCGACTGAAGCTTTCTTT. It encodes CASSLSDRAATEAFF. This chain links TRBV3-1 (or the pseudogene TRBV3-2) with TRBJ1-1, with TRBD1 matching over 8 bases. The CDR3 has 15 residues. Germline CDR1 LGHDT, CDR2 YNNKEL (reference sequence). V dropped 4 bases and J dropped 5; count of bases not matched to a gene: 9.

This clone was observed once. Here the CDR3 DNA reads TGTGCCAGCACCCGGGACACCGGGGAGCTGTTTTTT. It encodes CASTRDTGELFF. The genes are TRBV6-5 and TRBJ2-2; D not certain. Looked up from germline, CDR1 is MNHEY and CDR2 is SVGAGI. The CDR3 is made up of 12 amino acids. Trimming removed 7 bases from V and 3 bases from J, with 6 bases in between.

The chain has TRBV27 and TRBJ2-1, with 14 bases aligning to TRBD2. CDR1 and CDR2 (germline): MNHEY, SMNVEV (reference sequence). The CDR3 is 19 amino acids. The trim removed 7 bases at V and 5 bases at J, leaving 16 bases unmatched. The CDR3 loop reads CASTPGTSGGQSSHNEQFF. CDR3 coding DNA: TGTGCCAGCACACCCGGGACTAGCGGGGGACAATCCTCTCACAATGAGCAGTTCTTC.

The V call is TRBV20-1, the J call TRBJ2-1, with D unclear. The germline V gene has CDR1 DFQATT and CDR2 SNEGSKA (reference sequence). V lost 5 bases and J 7 bases, leaving 9 bases between the germline ends. CDR3 size: 11 residues. CDR3 sequence reads: CSADSWNEQFF. CDR3 nucleotides: TGCAGTGCTGACTCCTGGAATGAGCAGTTCTTC.

The V and J genes are TRBV5-1 and TRBJ2-3, with 12 bases that match TRBD2. Trimming took 5 bases from V and 1 from J; bases not matched to a gene: 5. Germline V gene sequence: CDR1 SGHRS, CDR2 YFSETQ. The CDR3 has 16 residues. This chain's CDR3 is CASRTSGGRGTDTQYF. The CDR3 DNA is TGCGCCAGCAGAACTAGCGGGGGGCGGGGCACAGATACGCAGTATTTT.

This clone was observed a single time. The J gene is TRBJ2-3, the V gene TRBV19; TRBD1 is a possible D gene (5 bases). This CDR3 is 15 amino acids long. V dropped 10 bases and J dropped 2 bases, with 19 bases sitting between them. Per the germline V gene, CDR1 is LNHDA and CDR2 is SQIVND (reference sequence). DNA of the CDR3: TGTGCCACCTCACCCAGGGAATCGGTCACAGATACGCAGTATTTT. It codes for CATSPRESVTDTQYF. The full variable domain, completed using reference TRBV19 and TRBJ2-3, is DGGITQSPKYLFRKEGQNVTLSCEQNLNHDAMYWYRQDPGQGLRLIYYSQIVNDFQKGDIAEGYSVSREKKESFPLTVTSAQKNPTAFYLCATSPRESVTDTQYFGPGTRLTVL.

The genes are TRBV30 and TRBJ1-1, with TRBD1 identical over 7 bases. V lost 0 bases to trimming and J lost 11 bases; unmatched junction nucleotides: 3. Germline V gene lookup returns CDR1 GTSNPN and CDR2 SVGIG (reference sequence). The CDR3 has 11 residues. This chain's CDR3 is CAWSVNRGAFF. The DNA for the CDR3 is TGTGCCTGGAGTGTTAACAGGGGCGCTTTCTTT.

The J gene is TRBJ1-6, the V gene TRBV2, with no clear D. Trimming removed 7 bases at V and 4 bases at J, with 20 bases between. The CDR3 totals 17 residues. Germline lookup yields CDR1 SNHLY and CDR2 FYNNEI. The CDR3 loop reads CASKVEGFSGYNSPLHF. CDR3 bases: TGTGCCAGCAAAGTCGAAGGGTTCTCGGGGTATAATTCACCCCTCCACTTT.

The chain employs TRBV18 and TRBJ1-2; D is uncertain. V lost 1 base to trimming and J lost 0 bases, with 15 bases between them. Per the germline V gene, CDR1 is KGHSH and CDR2 is LQKENI. This CDR3 is built from 17 residues. DNA for the CDR3: TGTGCCAGCTCACCACTATTGACTGTCCAAGCTAACTATGGCTACACCTTC. Its translation: CASSPLLTVQANYGYTF. Based on the CDR3 plus reference TRBV18 and TRBJ1-2, the full variable domain is NAGVMQNPRHLVRRRGQEARLRCSPMKGHSHVYWYRQLPEEGLKFMVYLQKENIIDESGMPKERFSAEFPKEGPSILRIQQVVRGDSAAYFCASSPLLTVQANYGYTFGSGTRLTVV.

The gene calls are TRBV30 and TRBJ2-1; TRBD1 is a possible D gene (5 bases). CDR1 and CDR2 (germline): GTSNPN, SVGIG (reference sequence). The germline V and J ends were trimmed by 4 bases and 7 bases, with 17 bases remaining between them. The CDR3 sequence is 14 residues long. The CDR3 DNA is TGTGCCTGGATTATCGGTGCAGGGTCAAATGAGCAGTTCTTC. It yields the protein CAWIIGAGSNEQFF.

This chain links TRBV7-2 with TRBJ2-3; 11 positions agree with TRBD2. Germline V lookup: CDR1 SGHTA, CDR2 FQGNSA. The V and J ends lost 5 bases and 4 bases, in that order; junction bases with no gene match: 8. This CDR3 contains 16 residues. This chain's CDR3 is CASSLRSGGAPDTQYF. The CDR3 DNA is TGTGCCAGCAGCCTCCGTAGCGGGGGGGCCCCAGATACGCAGTATTTT.